Below, 18 T cell receptor beta chains from the same sample are listed, as sequenced in a study of T cell responses to AZD1222 COVID-19 vaccine. Only in-frame clones appear in the TCRdb table, and some are missing; sequencing was by immunoSEQ multiplex PCR. The sample comprises some 150,000 clones, 80% to 95% of which are singletons, and roughly 3.5% rests with the top ten. The sequencing used peripheral blood, collected 28 days after the second AZD1222 dose. All receptors derive from an adult who received the AZD1222 COVID-19 vaccine.

In DNA form, the CDR3 reads TGCGCCAGCAGCCAAGATCGAAGGGCAGGGGGCACTGAAGCTTTCTTT. This gives the protein CASSQDRRAGGTEAFF. V is TRBV4-3 and J is TRBJ1-1, with 7 bases fitting TRBD1. Losses at the gene ends were 0 bases for V and 4 bases for J; bases not matched to a gene: 8. Germline lookup yields CDR1 LGHNA and CDR2 YSLEER. The CDR3 runs to 16 residues.

The CDR3 spells CASSESGRLGFLQPQHF. The CDR3 nucleotides read TGTGCCAGCAGTGAATCGGGGCGCTTGGGTTTTCTACAGCCCCAGCATTTT. The V and J genes are TRBV6-1 and TRBJ1-5; a possible D gene is TRBD1 (5 bases). The CDR3 is made up of 17 amino acids. Germline assignment: CDR1 MNHNS and CDR2 SASEGT. Trimming took 2 bases from V and 7 from J, leaving 21 bases between them.

V usage is TRBV7-8 and J usage is TRBJ2-5; TRBD2 aligns across 7 bases. CDR1 and CDR2 from the germline V gene are SGHVS and FQNEAQ. The CDR3 runs 14 residues. The junction had 6 bases not matched to a gene; V was cut back by 7 bases and J by 1 base. As DNA, the CDR3 is TGTGCCAGCACCCGGGGGAGGGCCCAAGAGACCCAGTACTTC. Translating it yields CASTRGRAQETQYF.

The rearrangement joins TRBV4-1 to TRBJ2-7; the D is unclear. Trimming stripped 4 bases from V and 3 bases from J, with 16 bases between. This CDR3 has 15 amino acids. CDR1 is MGHRA, CDR2 YSYEKL, per germline. The CDR3, as DNA: TGCGCCAGCAGCCCCTTATATGGGATTAGCTACGAGCAGTACTTC. Translated, it gives CASSPLYGISYEQYF.

The V call is TRBV30, the J call TRBJ2-1; D is ambiguous. Trimming removed 4 bases from V and 4 bases from J, with 8 bases in between. Germline V gene sequence: CDR1 GTSNPN, CDR2 SVGIG (reference sequence). The CDR3 extends over 12 amino acids. CDR3 coding DNA: TGTGCCTGGAATAGACAATACAATGAGCAGTTCTTC. Translation gives CAWNRQYNEQFF.

This chain joins TRBV5-1 and TRBJ2-7; 7 bases agree with TRBD1. The V and J ends lost 4 bases and 1 base, in that order; junction bases with no gene match: 11. Germline V gene lookup returns CDR1 SGHRS and CDR2 YFSETQ. This CDR3 spans 16 amino acids. Written as DNA, the CDR3 is TGCGCCAGCAGCCGGGGTCCGGGACAGACTTCCTACGAGCAGTACTTC. Translation gives CASSRGPGQTSYEQYF.

This chain links TRBV6-5 with TRBJ2-2; D unclear. The V gene's germline CDR1 is MNHEY and CDR2 SVGAGI. V lost 0 bases, J lost 4 bases, and 6 bases lay in between. The CDR3 loop spans 14 amino acids. For the CDR3, the DNA is TGTGCCAGCAGTTACTCTATAACCACCGGGGAGCTGTTTTTT. Its protein is CASSYSITTGELFF.

This chain connects TRBV19 to TRBJ1-1; no clear D. This CDR3 comprises 12 residues. Germline CDR1 and CDR2: LNHDA and SQIVND (reference sequence). Trimming took 5 bases from V and 3 from J, leaving 7 bases between them. The chain's CDR3 is CASSFEYTEAFF. The DNA for the CDR3 is TGTGCCAGTAGTTTTGAGTACACTGAAGCTTTCTTT.

The genes are TRBV6-1 and TRBJ2-3, with 8 bases that match TRBD2. In germline, CDR1 is MNHNS, CDR2 SASEGT. The CDR3 loop spans 16 amino acids. The junction had 7 bases not matched to a gene; V was cut back by 3 bases and J by 2 bases. The DNA for the CDR3 is TGTGCCAGCAGTGATGTTAGCGGGACTTACACAGATACGCAGTATTTT. Encoded protein: CASSDVSGTYTDTQYF.

The genes are TRBV12-3 or TRBV12-4 and TRBJ1-1; no definite D call. The CDR3 runs to 13 residues. V lost 2 bases and J lost 0, with 4 bases in between. The CDR3 nucleotides read TGTGCCAGCAGTTTACAGATGAACACTGAAGCTTTCTTT. This encodes CASSLQMNTEAFF.

This clone appeared a single time. The J gene is TRBJ2-7, the V gene TRBV30; D tentatively reads TRBD1 or TRBD2 (6 bases each). The CDR3 totals 13 residues. With 5 bases removed from V and 7 bases from J, the gap between germline ends came to 18 bases. CDR1 is GTSNPN, CDR2 SVGIG, per germline (reference sequence). CDR3 amino acids: CAWRRGSLGEQYF. The DNA for the CDR3 is TGTGCCTGGCGGAGGGGGTCCCTGGGTGAGCAGTACTTC.

The chain uses TRBV7-9 and TRBJ2-4; no clear D. Germline values: CDR1 SEHNR, CDR2 FQNEAQ (reference sequence). CDR3 length equals 14 residues. V was pared by 2 bases and J by 0 bases, with 5 bases between. The CDR3 reads CASSLWTAKNIQYF. CDR3 nucleotides: TGTGCCAGCAGCTTATGGACAGCCAAAAACATTCAGTACTTC.

This clone was recorded once. This chain uses TRBV2 with TRBJ2-1; 14 bases map to TRBD2. Trimming at V came to 6 bases and at J to 8 bases, leaving 6 bases not matched to a gene. CDR1 SNHLY and CDR2 FYNNEI come from the germline V gene. This CDR3 has 15 residues. DNA for the CDR3: TGTGCCAGCAGAGCTCGGACTAGCGGGAGGTATGAGCAGTTCTTC. The encoded protein is CASRARTSGRYEQFF.

V usage is TRBV27 and J usage is TRBJ1-1; D possibly corresponds to TRBD1 (5 bases). V lost 4 bases to trimming and J lost 0 bases, with 12 bases between them. The CDR3 loop spans 15 amino acids. Germline CDR1 MNHEY, CDR2 SMNVEV (reference sequence). CDR3 loop: CASSSRDGLNTEAFF. The CDR3 DNA follows: TGTGCCAGCAGTTCTCGGGACGGACTGAACACTGAAGCTTTCTTT.

V is TRBV2 and J is TRBJ2-7, with D perhaps matching TRBD2 (6 bases). The CDR3 consists of 13 residues. Trimming left V 4 bases short and J 4 bases short, with 11 bases between. Germline V gene data show CDR1 as SNHLY and CDR2 as FYNNEI. For the CDR3, the DNA is TGTGCCAGCAGTGTCAGGGAGGCTTACGAGCAGTACTTC. Amino acids: CASSVREAYEQYF.

V usage is TRBV19 and J usage is TRBJ1-4; D gene ambiguous. This CDR3 is built from 14 residues. The germline V gene encodes CDR1 LNHDA and CDR2 SQIVND (reference sequence). With 4 bases removed from V and 8 bases from J, the gap between germline ends came to 14 bases. CDR3: CASSTPTRGEKLFF. DNA of the CDR3: TGTGCCAGTAGTACCCCGACTCGCGGGGAAAAACTGTTTTTT.

The chain employs TRBV6-2 or TRBV6-3 and TRBJ1-6; no reliable D call. There are 16 residues in the CDR3. Per the germline V gene, CDR1 is MNHEY and CDR2 is SVGEGT. Trimming cost V 6 bases and J 7 bases, with 19 bases left between them. CDR3: CASSSANLLGNSPLHF. The DNA of the CDR3 is TGTGCCAGCAGCTCCGCAAATCTCCTGGGAAATTCACCCCTCCACTTT.

Written as DNA, the CDR3 is TGTGCCAGCAGCGTAGGTCACGCCGTCAGCCTCTACAATGAGCAGTTCTTC. Translated: CASSVGHAVSLYNEQFF. The J gene is TRBJ2-1, the V gene TRBV9; D remains unclear. The CDR3 loop spans 17 amino acids. With 0 bases removed from V and 3 bases from J, the gap between germline ends came to 16 bases. In germline, CDR1 is SGDLS, CDR2 YYNGEE. Supplemented by reference TRBV9 and TRBJ2-1, the full variable domain reads DSGVTQTPKHLITATGQRVTLRCSPRSGDLSVYWYQQSLDQGLQFLIQYYNGEERAKGNILERFSAQQFPDLHSELNLSSLELGDSALYFCASSVGHAVSLYNEQFFGPGTRLTVL.